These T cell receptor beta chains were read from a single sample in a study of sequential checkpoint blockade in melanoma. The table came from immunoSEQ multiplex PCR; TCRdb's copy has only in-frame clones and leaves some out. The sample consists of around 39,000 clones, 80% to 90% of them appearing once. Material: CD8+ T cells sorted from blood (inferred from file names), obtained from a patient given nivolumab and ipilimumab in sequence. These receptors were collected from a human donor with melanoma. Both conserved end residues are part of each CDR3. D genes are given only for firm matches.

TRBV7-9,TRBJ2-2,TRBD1,TGTGCCAGCAGCTTACTCAGTGGACAGGGTAACACCGGGGAGCTGTTTTTT,CASSLLSGQGNTGELFF
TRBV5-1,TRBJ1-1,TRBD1,TGCGCCAGCGTATCAGGGACAGGGAATACTGAAGCTTTCTTT,CASVSGTGNTEAFF
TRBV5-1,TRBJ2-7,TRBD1,TGCGCCAGCAGCTACGACTTAGGGACAGCCTACGAGCAGTACTTC,CASSYDLGTAYEQYF
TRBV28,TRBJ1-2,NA,TGTGCCAGCAGTTTCGATGGAGGGGACTACACCTTC,CASSFDGGDYTF
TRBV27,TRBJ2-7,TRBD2,TGTGCCAGCAGTTTAGCAATTACTAGCGGGAGGACCGAATTCTACGAGCAGTACTTC,CASSLAITSGRTEFYEQYF
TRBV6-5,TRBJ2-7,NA,TGTGCCAGCAGCTCACAGGACAGTGGCGAGCAGTACTTC,CASSSQDSGEQYF
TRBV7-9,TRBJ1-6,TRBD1,TGTGCCAGCAGCCCTACCACGGGACAGTATAATTCACCCCTCCACTTT,CASSPTTGQYNSPLHF
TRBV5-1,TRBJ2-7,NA,TGCGCCAGCAGCTTGGGTAACGAGCAGTACTTC,CASSLGNEQYF
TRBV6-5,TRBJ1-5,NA,TGTGCCAGCAGTTTGGGAGGGAGCAATCAGCCCCAGCATTTT,CASSLGGSNQPQHF
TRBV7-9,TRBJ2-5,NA,TGTGCCAGCATAAGAGGGCTCGAGGAGACCCAGTACTTC,CASIRGLEETQYF
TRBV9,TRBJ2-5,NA,TGTGCCAGCAGCGTCAGGGGAGAGACCCAGTACTTC,CASSVRGETQYF
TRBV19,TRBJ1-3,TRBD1,TGTGCCAGTAGTTTACAGGGGGACTCATTCGGAGACATCTCTGGAAACACCATATATTTT,CASSLQGDSFGDISGNTIYF
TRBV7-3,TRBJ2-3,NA,TGTGCCAGCAGCTTAATCGGGGATACGCAGTATTTT,CASSLIGDTQYF
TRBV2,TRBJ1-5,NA,TGTGCCAGCAGTGAACAGGGAACTTGGAATCAGCCCCAGCATTTT,CASSEQGTWNQPQHF